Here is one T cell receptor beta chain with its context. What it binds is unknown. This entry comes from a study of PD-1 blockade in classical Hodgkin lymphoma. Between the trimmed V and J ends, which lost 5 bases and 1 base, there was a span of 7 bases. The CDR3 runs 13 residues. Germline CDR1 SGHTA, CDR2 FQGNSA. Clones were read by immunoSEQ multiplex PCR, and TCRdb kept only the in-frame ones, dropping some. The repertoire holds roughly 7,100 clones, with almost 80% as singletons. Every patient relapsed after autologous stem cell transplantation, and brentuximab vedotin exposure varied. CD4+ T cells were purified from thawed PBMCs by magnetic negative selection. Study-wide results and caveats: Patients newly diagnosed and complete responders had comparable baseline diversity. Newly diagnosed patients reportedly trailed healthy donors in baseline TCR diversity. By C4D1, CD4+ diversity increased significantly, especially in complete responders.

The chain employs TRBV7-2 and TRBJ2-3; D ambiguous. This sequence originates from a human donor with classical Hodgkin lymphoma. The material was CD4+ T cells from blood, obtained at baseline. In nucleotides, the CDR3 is TGTGCCAGCAGCCCTCTCGGCACAGATACGCAGTATTTT. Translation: CASSPLGTDTQYF.